The present T cell receptor (beta chain) was sequenced within a study of cytomegalovirus exposure and HLA in healthy donors. Across the whole study: Within an early data release were about 90 million unique TCRs drawn from HLA-typed donors. Study-wide points: Sequencing depth roughly uniform across donors was assumed in presence/absence analyses. About 87% or about 30% of the time was how often most TCR beta V segments were productive, according to an earlier analysis. Later analysis demonstrated an association between a missense DCLRE1C variant and TCR beta V- and J-gene trimming.

Primers included in the PCR were 60 Vbeta and 13 Jbeta primers. The assay was immunoSEQ multiplex PCR, and TCRdb's table has in-frame clones only and misses some. The top ten clones hold approximately 1.9% of a sample with 140,000 to 150,000 clones, roughly 9.7% of them seen once. Per the germline V gene, CDR1 is LGHNA and CDR2 is YNFKEQ. Trimming took 5 bases from V and 5 from J; bases not matched to a gene: 12. The length of the CDR3 is 16 residues. As for this clone: Antigen unknown.

The sequence derives from a man aged 45-65 years in good health and CMV-seronegative. Sequenced sample: PBMCs. The chain carries TRBV4-2 and TRBJ1-5; 7 bases line up with TRBD1. This CDR3 is CASSDIRQGGDQPQHF. CDR3 DNA: TGTGCCAGCAGCGATATCCGACAGGGAGGCGATCAGCCCCAGCATTTT.